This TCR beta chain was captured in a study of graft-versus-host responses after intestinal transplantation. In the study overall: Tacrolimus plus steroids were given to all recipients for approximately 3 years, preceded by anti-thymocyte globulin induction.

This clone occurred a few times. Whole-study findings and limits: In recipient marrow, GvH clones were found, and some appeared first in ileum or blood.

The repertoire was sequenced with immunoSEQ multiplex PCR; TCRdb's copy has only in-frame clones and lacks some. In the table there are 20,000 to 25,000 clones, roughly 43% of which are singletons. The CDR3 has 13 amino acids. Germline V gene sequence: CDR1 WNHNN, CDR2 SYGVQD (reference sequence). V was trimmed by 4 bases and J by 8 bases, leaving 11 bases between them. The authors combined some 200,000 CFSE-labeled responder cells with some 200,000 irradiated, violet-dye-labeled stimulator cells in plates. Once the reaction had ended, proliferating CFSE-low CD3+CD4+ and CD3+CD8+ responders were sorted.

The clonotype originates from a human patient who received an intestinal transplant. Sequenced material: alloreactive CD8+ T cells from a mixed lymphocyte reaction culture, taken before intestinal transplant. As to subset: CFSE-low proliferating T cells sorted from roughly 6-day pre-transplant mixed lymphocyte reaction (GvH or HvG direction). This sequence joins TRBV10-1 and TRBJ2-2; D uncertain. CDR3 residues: CASSVGRVGELFF. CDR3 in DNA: TGCGCCAGCAGTGTCGGCCGGGTTGGGGAGCTGTTTTTT.